This T cell receptor (beta chain) was sequenced for a study of preoperative IRX-2 immunotherapy in early breast cancer. Repertoires were generated with immunoSEQ multiplex PCR, while TCRdb's copy carries only in-frame clones and drops some. This table holds about 23,000 clones, roughly 96% found once. Regarding treatment: preoperative locoregional IRX-2 cytokine immunotherapy. This phase Ib study tested locoregional IRX-2 cytokine immunotherapy given before surgery. The CDR3 has 14 amino acids. This specimen consisted of tumor tissue, obtained after IRX-2 immunotherapy. This clonotype was sampled from a human donor with breast cancer. V is TRBV12-2 and J is TRBJ1-4. TRBV12-2 is termed a pseudogene. The CDR3 DNA reads as TGTGCAAGTCGCTTAATGGAGCCGAATGAAAAACTGTTTTTT. Its protein is CASRLMEPNEKLFF.